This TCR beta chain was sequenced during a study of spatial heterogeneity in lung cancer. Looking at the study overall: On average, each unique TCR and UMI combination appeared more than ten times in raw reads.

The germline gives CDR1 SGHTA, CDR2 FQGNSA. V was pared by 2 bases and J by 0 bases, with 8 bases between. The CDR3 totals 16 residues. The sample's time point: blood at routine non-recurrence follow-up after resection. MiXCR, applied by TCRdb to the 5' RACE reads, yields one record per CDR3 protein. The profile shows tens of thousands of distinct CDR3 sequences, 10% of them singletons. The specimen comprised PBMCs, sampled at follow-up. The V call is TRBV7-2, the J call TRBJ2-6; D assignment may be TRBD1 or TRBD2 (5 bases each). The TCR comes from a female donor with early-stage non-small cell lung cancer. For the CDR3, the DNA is TGTGCCAGCAGCTTATCCGGGGCCTCTGGGGCCAACGTCCTGACTTTC. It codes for CASSLSGASGANVLTF. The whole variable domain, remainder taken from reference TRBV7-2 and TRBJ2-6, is GAGVSQSPSNKVTEKGKDVELRCDPISGHTALYWYRQSLGQGLEFLIYFQGNSAPDKSGLPSDRFSAERTGGSVSTLTIQRTQQEDSAVYLCASSLSGASGANVLTFGAGSRLTVL.